What follows are 2 T cell receptor beta chains derived from one specimen sequenced in a study of T cell responses to AZD1222 COVID-19 vaccine. TCRdb's table, derived via immunoSEQ multiplex PCR, lists solely in-frame clones and lacks some. The sample has around 140,000 clones; 80% to 95% are singletons. The sample was peripheral blood, taken on day 0 of AZD1222 vaccination. The receptors originated from an adult in good health.

The chain carries TRBV5-4 and TRBJ2-1; the D is unclear. The CDR3 covers 13 residues. V was shortened by 2 bases and J by 6 bases, with 9 bases between the two germline ends. Germline CDR1 and CDR2: SGHNT and YYREEE (reference sequence). The CDR3: CASSFRPSNEQFF. CDR3 nucleotides: TGTGCCAGCAGCTTCAGACCGAGCAATGAGCAGTTCTTC.

The chain joins TRBV28 to TRBJ1-2; no clear D gene. V was trimmed by 1 base and J by 9 bases, leaving 6 bases between them. The germline CDR1 and CDR2 sequences are MDHEN and SYDVKM. The CDR3 spans 11 residues. CDR3 amino acids: CASSLSGSYTF. In DNA form, the CDR3 reads TGTGCCAGCAGTTTATCGGGTAGCTACACCTTC.